This passage covers 22 T cell receptor beta chains from one sample sequenced in a study. TCRdb redid the calling of the RT-PCR reads with MiXCR, one entry per CDR3 protein. The sample yields about 700,000 distinct CDR3 sequences, over 12% seen once. Sequences were obtained from memory CD4+ T cells from blood. Receptors were obtained from a female donor in good health, serving as a healthy control.

This clonotype was seen a handful of times. V gene TRBV6-1 combines with J gene TRBJ1-2; 9 bases are shared with TRBD1. Losses at the gene ends were 6 bases for V and 7 bases for J; bases not matched to a gene: 12. The length of the CDR3 is 15 residues. In germline, CDR1 is MNHNS, CDR2 SASEGT. The CDR3 protein is CASSPSTTGGAGYTF. The CDR3 DNA sequence: TGTGCCAGCAGCCCCAGTACGACAGGGGGAGCTGGCTACACCTTC.

This clonotype showed up just a few times. This chain joins TRBV28 and TRBJ2-7; TRBD2 matches at 8 bases. Germline V gene lookup returns CDR1 MDHEN and CDR2 SYDVKM. The CDR3 runs to 14 residues. With 5 bases clipped from V and 4 bases from J, the junction kept 7 bases outside the gene matches. This CDR3 reads CASSPPGGRYEQYF. For the CDR3, the DNA is TGTGCCAGCAGTCCCCCCGGCGGGAGGTACGAGCAGTACTTC.

This clonotype has just a few counts. The chain has TRBV11-2 and TRBJ2-1, with 14 bases matching TRBD2. Germline V gene sequence: CDR1 SGHAT, CDR2 FQNNGV. The CDR3 has 16 residues. J was trimmed by 7 bases and V by 2 bases; bases with no gene match: 4. CDR3 bases: TGTGCCAGCAGCTTACTTTGGACTAGCGGGGGGAATGAGCAGTTCTTC. Residues: CASSLLWTSGGNEQFF.

This clonotype was detected ten times or more. In nucleotides, the CDR3 is TGTGCCAGCAGACCCCCTAGAGCGGGGTACTACGAGCAGTACTTC. As protein: CASRPPRAGYYEQYF. The chain joins TRBV6-5 to TRBJ2-7, with 7 positions matching TRBD2. Trimming removed 6 bases from V and 3 bases from J; junction bases left unmatched: 11. This CDR3 is 15 amino acids long. Germline V gene lookup returns CDR1 MNHEY and CDR2 SVGAGI.

A few counts support this clonotype. Likely a read error: the CDR3 ends without its conserved phenylalanine or tryptophan. The DNA is omitted, as the CDR3 cannot be located on it reliably, and the CDR3 follows TCRdb's listing. The V gene is TRBV18, the J gene TRBJ1-2; TRBD1 is the table's D call and was not checked against the DNA. The CDR3 length is 12 residues, termini included. Germline V gives CDR1 KGHSH, CDR2 LQKENI. CDR3 in amino acids: CASSPATGSATV.

Only a few counts were recorded for this clonotype. This chain uses TRBV7-2 with TRBJ1-2, with 7 bases fitting TRBD1. There are 16 residues in the CDR3. V was pared by 2 bases and J by 3 bases, with 9 bases of the junction left unmatched. Looked up from germline, CDR1 is SGHTA and CDR2 is FQGNSA. The chain's CDR3 is CASSLYGQGVDYGYTF. The CDR3 DNA reads TGTGCCAGCAGCTTATACGGGCAGGGGGTCGACTATGGCTACACCTTC.

The chain couples TRBV7-2 to TRBJ2-7; D is possibly TRBD2 (6 bases). The germline gives CDR1 SGHTA, CDR2 FQGNSA. CDR3 length: 14 residues. The V end was cut by 0 bases, the J end by 6 bases, with 12 bases between. Here the CDR3 DNA reads TGTGCCAGCAGCTTAGCCGCGGGATCCCCCGAGCAGTACTTC. This translates into CASSLAAGSPEQYF.

This clonotype occurred a few times. The chain has TRBV9 and TRBJ2-3; the D is unclear. V lost 0 bases and J 4 bases, leaving 12 bases between the germline ends. Germline loops: CDR1 SGDLS, CDR2 YYNGEE. The CDR3 has 15 residues. CDR3 DNA: TGTGCCAGCAGCGTAGCCGGGTTCGCGGCAGATACGCAGTATTTT. It codes for CASSVAGFAADTQYF.

This clonotype was observed a handful of times. This chain uses TRBV7-2 with TRBJ2-7; TRBD2 matches at 8 bases. With V trimmed by 3 bases and J by 9 bases, 7 bases remained unmatched. Germline loops: CDR1 SGHTA, CDR2 FQGNSA. This CDR3 is built from 13 residues. The CDR3 bases are TGTGCCAGCAGCTTTACGGGAGGGCCCGGGCAGTACTTC. Protein sequence: CASSFTGGPGQYF.

This clonotype was counted between two and nine times. The chain employs TRBV20-1 and TRBJ2-7; possible D gene TRBD2, 5 bases. The CDR3 length is 12 residues. V shed 6 bases and J shed 0 bases, with 9 bases lying between them. Germline lookup yields CDR1 DFQATT and CDR2 SNEGSKA (reference sequence). This CDR3 is CSAKAASYEQYF. The DNA of the CDR3 is TGCAGTGCCAAAGCGGCCTCCTACGAGCAGTACTTC.

This clonotype has only a few counts. V is TRBV18 and J is TRBJ2-2; D might be TRBD1 (7 bases). V lost 2 bases, J lost 4 bases, and 20 bases lay in between. The germline V gene encodes CDR1 KGHSH and CDR2 LQKENI. The CDR3 sequence is 18 residues long. This CDR3 reads CASSPNGPGGGGTGELFF. Written as DNA, the CDR3 is TGTGCCAGCTCACCAAATGGTCCCGGAGGGGGCGGCACCGGGGAGCTGTTTTTT.

This clonotype was observed a few times. The chain employs TRBV6-1 and TRBJ1-2; 9 bases map to TRBD1. Germline-derived CDR1 and CDR2 are MNHNS and SASEGT. The V and J ends lost 4 bases and 6 bases, in that order; junction bases with no gene match: 6. The CDR3 spans 14 residues. The CDR3 DNA sequence: TGTGCCAGCAGTGTAGCACAGGGGGCGGATGGCTACACCTTC. It yields the protein CASSVAQGADGYTF.

This clonotype has a count of ten or more. The chain employs TRBV20-1 and TRBJ2-2, with TRBD2 matching 7 bases. V shed 4 bases and J 5 bases; nucleotides not matched to a gene: 7. Germline CDR1 reads DFQATT; CDR2 reads SNEGSKA (reference sequence). The CDR3 extends over 14 amino acids. The CDR3 DNA is TGCAGTGCTAACAGCTGGCGGGAGACCGGGGAGCTGTTTTTT. Its protein is CSANSWRETGELFF.

This clonotype has a handful of counts. The gene calls are TRBV5-1 and TRBJ2-1; D is perhaps TRBD1 (6 bases). V was clipped by 4 bases and J by 4 bases, with 15 bases between them. Per the germline V gene, CDR1 is SGHRS and CDR2 is YFSETQ. The CDR3 spans 15 residues. CDR3 DNA: TGCGCCAGCAGCCGGGACATAAACCTATACAATGAGCAGTTCTTC. Translating gives CASSRDINLYNEQFF.

The chain uses TRBV5-1 and TRBJ2-7; 8 nucleotides line up with TRBD1. The germline V gene encodes CDR1 SGHRS and CDR2 YFSETQ. The CDR3 has 14 amino acids. Trimming at V came to 5 bases and at J to 2 bases, leaving 6 bases not matched to a gene. In DNA, the CDR3 is TGCGCCAGCAGGGCCCAGGGGGCCGCCTACGAGCAGTACTTC. Its protein is CASRAQGAAYEQYF.

This clonotype came up many times. The genes are TRBV12-3 or TRBV12-4 and TRBJ1-1, with a weak D call TRBD1 (5 bases). The CDR3 sequence is 13 residues long. V lost 1 base and J lost 10, with 13 bases in between. CDR3 region: CASSLGNERGAFF. The CDR3 DNA is TGTGCCAGCAGTTTAGGGAACGAAAGGGGAGCTTTCTTT.

This clonotype was counted a few times. The genes are TRBV28 and TRBJ2-3, with unresolved D. The CDR3 has 17 residues. Per germline, CDR1 MDHEN and CDR2 SYDVKM. V was trimmed by 5 bases and J by 2 bases, leaving 20 bases between them. CDR3 region: CASSPSLGQADTDTQYF. CDR3 DNA: TGTGCCAGCAGTCCCTCGCTTGGTCAAGCCGACACAGATACGCAGTATTTT.

This clonotype was counted at least ten times. The rearrangement uses TRBV18 and TRBJ2-5; possibly TRBD2 for D (5 bases). Germline-derived CDR1 and CDR2 are KGHSH and LQKENI. There are 14 residues in the CDR3. Trimming left V 4 bases short and J 4 bases short, with 13 bases between. The CDR3 sequence: CASSRSSSRETQYF. The DNA for the CDR3 is TGTGCCAGCTCACGCTCTAGCTCACGAGAGACCCAGTACTTC.

This clonotype turned up a few times. A read error may account for a junction end that differs from germline. The chain links TRBV3-1 to TRBJ2-4, with D maybe TRBD1 (5 bases). This CDR3 region has 11 residues. CDR1 and CDR2 (germline): LGHDT, YNNKEL (reference sequence). The CDR3 reads CASSQGTGVSF. The CDR3 DNA is TGTGCCAGCAGCCAAGGAACAGGCGTCAGCTTC.

The table lists this clonotype with many counts. This chain uses TRBV7-8 with TRBJ2-3; tentative D call: TRBD1 (6 bases). The CDR3 sequence is 17 residues long. Deletions cut 5 bases from V and 0 bases from J, with 18 bases between. Germline-derived CDR1 and CDR2 are SGHVS and FQNEAQ. The CDR3 reads CASSRQRGGVSTDTQYF. The CDR3 DNA sequence: TGTGCCAGCAGCCGCCAGAGAGGGGGAGTCAGCACAGATACGCAGTATTTT.

This clonotype turned up a few times. V usage is TRBV6-5 and J usage is TRBJ1-6; D not resolved. Trimming cost V 6 bases and J 4 bases, with 10 bases left between them. Per the germline V gene, CDR1 is MNHEY and CDR2 is SVGAGI. This CDR3 comprises 14 residues. CDR3 region: CASRPAAYNSPLHF. CDR3 nucleotides: TGTGCCAGCAGACCCGCAGCATATAATTCACCCCTCCACTTT.

This clonotype was detected a few times. The V gene is TRBV18, the J gene TRBJ2-7, with a possible D match to TRBD1 (7 bases). The CDR3 consists of 15 residues. Germline V gene lookup returns CDR1 KGHSH and CDR2 LQKENI. Deletions cut 6 bases from V and 3 bases from J, with 18 bases between. CDR3 in amino acids: CASSPQGTAGYEQYF. The DNA of the CDR3 is TGTGCCAGCTCTCCGCAAGGGACAGCGGGCTACGAGCAGTACTTC.